A selection of T cell receptor beta chains follows, all from one sample in a study of OX40 agonist ivuxolimab in advanced cancers. The assay was immunoSEQ multiplex PCR, and TCRdb's table has in-frame clones only and misses some. The table records fewer than 120,000 clones, 89% of them present only once. Sequenced material: CD4+ or CD8+ T cells sorted from blood, taken in a trial of the OX40 agonist ivuxolimab. All receptors come from an adult with an advanced solid tumor such as melanoma, head and neck, liver or kidney cancer. CDR3s include the opening cysteine and the closing phenylalanine or tryptophan. Each record gives: CDR3 DNA, CDR3 protein, D gene, V gene, J gene, clone size, CDR3 length. The D gene is left open where the match is weak. Clone size is stated in some rows and not others, as once, few, many or a class when expanded.

CDR3nt: TGTGCCAGCTCACCGGCGGGGGCTGAAGCTTTCTTT
CDR3aa: CASSPAGAEAFF
d_gene: NA
v_gene: TRBV18
j_gene: TRBJ1-1
abundance: NA
len: 12

CDR3nt: TGTGCCAGCAGTTCGAGGACCGCCGGCGTCCCTGAAGCTTTCTTT
CDR3aa: CASSSRTAGVPEAFF
d_gene: NA
v_gene: TRBV6-5
j_gene: TRBJ1-1
abundance: NA
len: 15

CDR3nt: TGTGCCAGCAGTTTATCCCCAAAGAACAGGGGGCTCAACTATGGCTACACCTTC
CDR3aa: CASSLSPKNRGLNYGYTF
d_gene: TRBD1
v_gene: TRBV28
j_gene: TRBJ1-2
abundance: NA
len: 18

CDR3nt: TGTGCCAGTAGGCTATCGGGGGGCAAGACTGAAGCTTTCTTT
CDR3aa: CASRLSGGKTEAFF
d_gene: NA
v_gene: TRBV19
j_gene: TRBJ1-1
abundance: NA
len: 14

CDR3nt: TGTGCCAGCTCCTCAGGACAGGGCTTGGATGAGCAGTTCTTC
CDR3aa: CASSSGQGLDEQFF
d_gene: TRBD1
v_gene: TRBV6-5
j_gene: TRBJ2-1
abundance: NA
len: 14

CDR3nt: TGTGCCAGCAGCTTAGGGGGGAGAGACAGGGTGGGCTACACCTTC
CDR3aa: CASSLGGRDRVGYTF
d_gene: TRBD1
v_gene: TRBV11-3
j_gene: TRBJ1-2
abundance: NA
len: 15

CDR3nt: TGTGCCAGCAGTCAACAGGGGAAAGCTTTCTTT
CDR3aa: CASSQQGKAFF
d_gene: TRBD1
v_gene: TRBV6-5
j_gene: TRBJ1-1
abundance: NA
len: 11

CDR3nt: TGCAGCGTTGATGTGACAGGGCAGTACGAGCAGTACTTC
CDR3aa: CSVDVTGQYEQYF
d_gene: TRBD1
v_gene: TRBV29-1
j_gene: TRBJ2-7
abundance: NA
len: 13

CDR3nt: TGCGCCAGCAGCTTGGCCGGGACAGGGCCCGATGAGCAGTTCTTC
CDR3aa: CASSLAGTGPDEQFF
d_gene: TRBD1
v_gene: TRBV5-1
j_gene: TRBJ2-1
abundance: NA
len: 15

CDR3nt: TGCGCCGCCTCTTACAGGGGCTCCTATAATTCACCCCTCCACTTT
CDR3aa: CAASYRGSYNSPLHF
d_gene: TRBD1
v_gene: TRBV23-1
j_gene: TRBJ1-6
abundance: NA
len: 15

CDR3nt: TGTGCCACCAGCAGACAGACAGGACAAGAGACCCAGTACTTC
CDR3aa: CATSRQTGQETQYF
d_gene: NA
v_gene: TRBV15
j_gene: TRBJ2-5
abundance: NA
len: 14

CDR3nt: TGTGCCACCAGCAGAGATCGGCGGAGTGGCTACACCTTC
CDR3aa: CATSRDRRSGYTF
d_gene: NA
v_gene: TRBV15
j_gene: TRBJ1-2
abundance: few
len: 13

CDR3nt: TGCGCCAGCAGGCTAGCGGGAGATTCCCTTTACGAGCAGTACTTC
CDR3aa: CASRLAGDSLYEQYF
d_gene: TRBD2
v_gene: TRBV5-1
j_gene: TRBJ2-7
abundance: once
len: 15

CDR3nt: TGCGCCAGCAGCTTGTCCTGGGGGGGACAGCGAAAAAGCAATCAGCCCCAGCATTTT
CDR3aa: CASSLSWGGQRKSNQPQHF
d_gene: TRBD1
v_gene: TRBV5-1
j_gene: TRBJ1-5
abundance: NA
len: 19

CDR3nt: TGTGCCAGCATAACAGGGGCTAGCCCTCGCGGGGAGCAGTACTTC
CDR3aa: CASITGASPRGEQYF
d_gene: TRBD1
v_gene: TRBV6-5
j_gene: TRBJ2-7
abundance: NA
len: 15

CDR3nt: TGCGCCAGCAGGCGTGGGGGAGGGGTGATACACAATGAGCAGTTCTTC
CDR3aa: CASRRGGGVIHNEQFF
d_gene: TRBD2
v_gene: TRBV10-2
j_gene: TRBJ2-1
abundance: NA
len: 16

CDR3nt: TGTGCCAGCAGGTCCTCAGGGAATTATGGCTACACCTTC
CDR3aa: CASRSSGNYGYTF
d_gene: NA
v_gene: TRBV6-5
j_gene: TRBJ1-2
abundance: NA
len: 13

CDR3nt: TGTGCCAGCAGCTCTCCGGGACCTTCGGGCACTGAAGCTTTCTTT
CDR3aa: CASSSPGPSGTEAFF
d_gene: NA
v_gene: TRBV5-4
j_gene: TRBJ1-1
abundance: NA
len: 15

CDR3nt: TGTGCCAGCAGCTTGGCAGGGAAACGCTCTGGGGCCAACGTCCTGACTTTC
CDR3aa: CASSLAGKRSGANVLTF
d_gene: NA
v_gene: TRBV5-4
j_gene: TRBJ2-6
abundance: NA
len: 17

CDR3nt: TGTGCCAGCAGTTTATCGAACAGGGCCACCGGGGAGCTGTTTTTT
CDR3aa: CASSLSNRATGELFF
d_gene: NA
v_gene: TRBV6-6
j_gene: TRBJ2-2
abundance: once
len: 15

CDR3nt: TGCGCCAGCAGCTCCTTTCCCGGAGATACGCAGTATTTT
CDR3aa: CASSSFPGDTQYF
d_gene: NA
v_gene: TRBV5-1
j_gene: TRBJ2-3
abundance: NA
len: 13

CDR3nt: TGTGCTAGTGGTTTGGCAACCGAAGCTTTCTTT
CDR3aa: CASGLATEAFF
d_gene: NA
v_gene: TRBV12-5
j_gene: TRBJ1-1
abundance: NA
len: 11

CDR3nt: TGTGCCAGCAGCCCCATCGGCACCATATATTTT
CDR3aa: CASSPIGTIYF
d_gene: NA
v_gene: TRBV7-9
j_gene: TRBJ1-3
abundance: NA
len: 11

CDR3nt: TGCGCCAGCAGTGAACGGGGTCGGGGTTCTAATTCACCCCTCCACTTT
CDR3aa: CASSERGRGSNSPLHF
d_gene: NA
v_gene: TRBV4-3
j_gene: TRBJ1-6
abundance: NA
len: 16

CDR3nt: TGCGCCAGCAGTCAACCGTTGATAGGTCATAATTCACCCCTCCACTTT
CDR3aa: CASSQPLIGHNSPLHF
d_gene: NA
v_gene: TRBV23-1
j_gene: TRBJ1-6
abundance: NA
len: 16